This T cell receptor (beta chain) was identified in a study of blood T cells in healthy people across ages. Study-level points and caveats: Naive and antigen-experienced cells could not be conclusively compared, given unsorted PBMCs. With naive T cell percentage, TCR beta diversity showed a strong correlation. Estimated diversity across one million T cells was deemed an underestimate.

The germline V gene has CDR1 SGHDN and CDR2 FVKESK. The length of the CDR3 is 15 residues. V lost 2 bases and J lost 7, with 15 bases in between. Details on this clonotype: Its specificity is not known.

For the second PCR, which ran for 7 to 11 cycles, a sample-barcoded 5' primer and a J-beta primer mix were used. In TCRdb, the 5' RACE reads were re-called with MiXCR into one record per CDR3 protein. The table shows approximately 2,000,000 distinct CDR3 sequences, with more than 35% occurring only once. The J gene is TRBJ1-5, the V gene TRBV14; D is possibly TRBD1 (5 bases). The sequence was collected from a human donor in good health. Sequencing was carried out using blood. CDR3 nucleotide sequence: TGTGCCAGCAGCCAAAGGACAAACAAGAGCCAGCCCCAGCATTTT. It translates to CASSQRTNKSQPQHF.